Listed here are 22 T cell receptor beta chains from one sample, sequenced in a study of blood T cell repertoires in COVID-19. This table comes from immunoSEQ multiplex PCR, and its TCRdb copy is limited to in-frame clones, with some not included. The sample has about 130,000 clones, about 89% seen once. The source material was peripheral blood. These receptors were obtained from a woman between 65 and 79 years old with COVID-19, enrolled during active disease.

The chain is built from TRBV5-5 and TRBJ2-2; TRBD1 is a possible D gene (6 bases). The CDR3 length is 15 residues. Trimming left V 1 base short and J 0 bases short, with 7 bases between. Germline loops: CDR1 SGHKS, CDR2 YYEKEE (reference sequence). CDR3 residues: CASSLRTANTGELFF. CDR3 DNA sequence: TGTGCCAGCAGCTTGCGGACAGCGAACACCGGGGAGCTGTTTTTT.

The CDR3 bases are TGTGCCAGCAGTTACGCAGTTAGCAATCAGCCCCAGCATTTT. This encodes CASSYAVSNQPQHF. The rearrangement uses TRBV6-2 or TRBV6-3 and TRBJ1-5; D is ambiguous. The CDR3 spans 14 residues. The germline V and J ends were trimmed by 2 bases and 0 bases, with 5 bases remaining between them. The germline V gene encodes CDR1 MNHEY and CDR2 SVGEGT.

The chain employs TRBV12-3 or TRBV12-4 and TRBJ2-3; weak D call: TRBD2 (5 bases). This CDR3 comprises 13 residues. Trimming took off 2 bases at V and 7 bases at J, with 10 bases between the two ends. CDR3 sequence (DNA): TGTGCCAGCAGTTTACGGGAAACTTATACGCAGTATTTT. Translated: CASSLRETYTQYF.

The V gene is TRBV6-1, the J gene TRBJ2-5; D is undetermined. Between the trimmed V and J ends, which lost 3 bases and 9 bases, there was a span of 14 bases. Looked up from germline, CDR1 is MNHNS and CDR2 is SASEGT. The CDR3 extends over 13 amino acids. CDR3 residues: CASSDMLPSAQYF. CDR3 nucleotides: TGTGCCAGCAGTGACATGCTCCCTAGTGCCCAGTACTTC.

V gene TRBV11-2 combines with J gene TRBJ1-6; tentatively, D is TRBD1 (5 bases). The germline CDR1 and CDR2 sequences are SGHAT and FQNNGV. CDR3 size: 15 residues. Trimming left V 1 base short and J 3 bases short, with 7 bases between. CDR3 DNA: TGTGCCAGCAGCTTAGCAGGGTTCTATAATTCACCCCTCCACTTT. This sequence encodes CASSLAGFYNSPLHF.

CDR3 sequence reads: CASSIRDRGTGELFF. As DNA, the CDR3 is TGCGCCAGCAGCATTCGGGACAGGGGGACCGGGGAGCTGTTTTTT. This chain uses TRBV5-1 with TRBJ2-2, with 11 bases lining up with TRBD1. The junction had 4 bases not matched to a gene; V was cut back by 4 bases and J by 5 bases. Germline values: CDR1 SGHRS, CDR2 YFSETQ. This CDR3 comprises 15 residues.

This sequence joins TRBV3-1 (or the pseudogene TRBV3-2) and TRBJ2-3, with 7 bases identical to TRBD1. The CDR3 is made up of 14 amino acids. Germline values: CDR1 LGHDT, CDR2 YNNKEL (reference sequence). The V segment lost 7 bases and the J segment 1 base; nucleotides outside the gene matches: 5. CDR3 nucleotide sequence: TGTGCCAGCAATCGACAGGGCGGCACAGATACGCAGTATTTT. This codes for CASNRQGGTDTQYF.

The chain couples TRBV15 to TRBJ1-4, with D hard to call. Germline V gene lookup returns CDR1 LNHNV and CDR2 YYDKDF (reference sequence). The CDR3 length is 15 residues. Trimming removed 0 bases from V and 1 base from J, with 6 bases in between. In DNA, the CDR3 is TGTGCCACCAGCAGAGAACGGGGAACTAATGAAAAACTGTTTTTT. This gives the protein CATSRERGTNEKLFF.

The rearrangement links TRBV9 to TRBJ1-5; TRBD1 matches at 11 bases. This CDR3 has 15 residues. The J segment lost 10 bases and the V segment lost 0 bases, leaving 6 bases of the junction unmatched. Looked up from germline, CDR1 is SGDLS and CDR2 is YYNGEE. Here the CDR3 reads CASSVEGTGGSPQHF. In DNA form, the CDR3 reads TGTGCCAGCAGCGTAGAAGGGACAGGGGGTTCTCCCCAGCATTTT.

The chain links TRBV19 to TRBJ1-2, with TRBD1 identical over 7 bases. V lost 4 bases and J lost 4; bases outside the gene matches: 12. This CDR3 region has 16 residues. From germline, CDR1 is LNHDA and CDR2 SQIVND (reference sequence). This CDR3 reads CASSTPRDSPIYGYTF. CDR3 sequence (DNA): TGTGCCAGTAGTACCCCCCGGGACAGCCCTATCTATGGCTACACCTTC.

This sequence joins TRBV5-4 and TRBJ1-2; D may be TRBD1 (6 bases). V shed 3 bases and J shed 3 bases, with 21 bases lying between them. Germline CDR1 SGHNT, CDR2 YYREEE (reference sequence). This CDR3 has 17 amino acids. CDR3 nucleotide sequence: TGTGCCAGCAGCTACGACCCTACAGGGTTTGTTGACTATGGCTACACCTTC. It codes for CASSYDPTGFVDYGYTF.

As for this clone: A read error may produce the germline difference seen at one junction end. The chain combines TRBV2 with TRBJ2-5; 11 nucleotides line up with TRBD1. Germline CDR1 SNHLY, CDR2 FYNNEI. The CDR3 is 15 amino acids. CDR3 nucleotide sequence: TGTGCCAGCAGCGAAGGACAGGGGGCTTTCGAGACCCAGTACTTC. Its protein is CASSEGQGAFETQYF.

The chain links TRBV5-1 to TRBJ2-5; the D gene is possibly TRBD1 (6 bases). Germline V gives CDR1 SGHRS, CDR2 YFSETQ. The CDR3 spans 15 residues. Trimming removed 4 bases from V and 4 bases from J, with 17 bases in between. CDR3 DNA sequence: TGCGCCAGCAGCGACACAGGGAATTGGCGAGAGACCCAGTACTTC. Its translation is CASSDTGNWRETQYF.

CDR3 residues: CASSPVPFTSGGTDTQYF. In nucleotides, the CDR3 is TGTGCCAGCTCACCGGTTCCCTTCACTAGCGGGGGCACAGATACGCAGTATTTT. The chain is built from TRBV18 and TRBJ2-3; 10 bases line up with TRBD2. The CDR3 extends over 18 amino acids. In germline, CDR1 is KGHSH, CDR2 LQKENI. V lost 3 bases and J lost 1; bases outside the gene matches: 10.

The CDR3 region is CSARDSVISTF. The CDR3 region has the DNA TGCAGCGCGAGGGACAGTGTAATCAGCACCTTC. This chain connects TRBV29-1 to TRBJ1-2; TRBD1 agrees at 7 bases. This CDR3 contains 11 residues. The J segment lost 13 bases and the V segment lost 7 bases, leaving 12 bases of the junction unmatched. CDR1 and CDR2 (germline): SQVTM, ANQGSEA.

The chain couples TRBV28 to TRBJ1-1, with 8 bases that match TRBD1. The CDR3 is made up of 13 amino acids. Germline values: CDR1 MDHEN, CDR2 SYDVKM. V shed 8 bases and J 5 bases; nucleotides not matched to a gene: 7. CDR3 nucleotide sequence: TGTGCCAGCGGGACAGGTCCTCGGACTGAAGCTTTCTTT. The encoded protein is CASGTGPRTEAFF.

J is TRBJ1-1 and V is TRBV11-3; 9 nucleotides align to TRBD1. V shed 1 base, J shed 1 base, and the junction held 1 base outside the gene matches. CDR3 length: 15 amino acids. CDR1 is SGHNT, CDR2 YENEEA, per germline. This CDR3 is CASSLGTGENTEAFF. The CDR3 DNA reads TGTGCCAGCAGCTTAGGGACAGGGGAGAACACTGAAGCTTTCTTT.

The chain joins TRBV5-4 to TRBJ2-1; D possibly corresponds to TRBD1 (6 bases). The CDR3 loop spans 13 amino acids. V lost 4 bases to trimming and J lost 7 bases, with 12 bases between them. In germline, CDR1 is SGHNT, CDR2 YYREEE (reference sequence). CDR3 residues: CASSPFTGNEQFF. The CDR3 coding sequence is TGTGCCAGCAGCCCCTTTACAGGGAATGAGCAGTTCTTC.

Here the CDR3 reads CASSLVGAGQYF. For the CDR3, the DNA is TGTGCCAGCAGCTTAGTAGGCGCAGGGCAGTACTTC. The V gene is TRBV7-9, the J gene TRBJ2-7, with unresolved D. The CDR3 consists of 12 residues. V was trimmed by 1 base and J by 9 bases, leaving 10 bases between them. Germline V CDR1 and CDR2: SEHNR, FQNEAQ (reference sequence).

This chain uses TRBV29-1 with TRBJ1-1; D call uncertain. CDR1 and CDR2 (germline): SQVTM, ANQGSEA. The germline V and J ends were trimmed by 1 base and 6 bases, with 12 bases remaining between them. The CDR3 has 13 amino acids. The CDR3 spells CSVEGQIGAEAFF. The CDR3 DNA reads as TGCAGCGTTGAAGGACAAATCGGGGCTGAAGCTTTCTTT.

This clone was observed once. The J gene is TRBJ1-5, the V gene TRBV19; 8 positions match TRBD1. This CDR3 is 13 amino acids long. Germline V gene data show CDR1 as LNHDA and CDR2 as SQIVND (reference sequence). The ends lost 10 bases at V and 5 bases at J; junction bases unmatched: 7. CDR3 amino acids: CATGQGWDQPQHF. The CDR3 DNA follows: TGTGCCACCGGACAGGGTTGGGATCAGCCCCAGCATTTT.

V usage is TRBV15 and J usage is TRBJ1-2; 7 nucleotides line up with TRBD1. The CDR3 contains 17 residues. Looked up from germline, CDR1 is LNHNV and CDR2 is YYDKDF (reference sequence). After removal of 1 base from V and 6 bases from J, the junction contained 14 bases not matched to a gene. CDR3 in DNA: TGTGCCACCAGCAGAGTGGAGGGGGCGCGACGGGGACATGGCTACACCTTC. This sequence encodes CATSRVEGARRGHGYTF.